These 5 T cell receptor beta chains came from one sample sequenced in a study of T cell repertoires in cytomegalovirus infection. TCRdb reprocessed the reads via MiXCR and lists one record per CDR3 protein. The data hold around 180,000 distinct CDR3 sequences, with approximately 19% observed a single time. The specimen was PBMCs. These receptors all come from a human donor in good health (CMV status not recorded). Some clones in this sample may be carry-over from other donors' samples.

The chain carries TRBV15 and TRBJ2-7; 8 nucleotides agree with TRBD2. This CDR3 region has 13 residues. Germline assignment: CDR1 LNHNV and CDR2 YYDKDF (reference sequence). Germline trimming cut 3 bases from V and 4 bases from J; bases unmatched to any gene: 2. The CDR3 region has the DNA TGTGCCACCAGCAGCGGGAGGGCTTACGAGCAGTACTTC. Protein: CATSSGRAYEQYF.

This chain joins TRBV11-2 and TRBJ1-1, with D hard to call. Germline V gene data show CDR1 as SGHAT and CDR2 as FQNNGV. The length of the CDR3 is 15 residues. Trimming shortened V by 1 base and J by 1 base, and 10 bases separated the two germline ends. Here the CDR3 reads CASSLAAGQNTEAFF. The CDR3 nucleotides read TGTGCCAGCAGCTTAGCGGCAGGTCAGAACACTGAAGCTTTCTTT.

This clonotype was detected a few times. CDR3 coding DNA: TGTGCCAGCAGTTTATCGTGGGGGGCGGCGGGGACTGAAGCTTTCTTT. Its translation: CASSLSWGAAGTEAFF. The chain joins TRBV27 to TRBJ1-1; D is perhaps TRBD1 (6 bases). The V gene's germline CDR1 is MNHEY and CDR2 SMNVEV (reference sequence). CDR3 length: 16 residues. Trimming pared 0 bases from V and 5 bases from J, leaving 16 bases between.

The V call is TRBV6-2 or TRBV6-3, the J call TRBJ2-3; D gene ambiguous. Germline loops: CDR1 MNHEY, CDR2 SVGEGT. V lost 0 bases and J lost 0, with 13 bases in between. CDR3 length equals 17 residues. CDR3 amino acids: CASSYSVGEGSTDTQYF. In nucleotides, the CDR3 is TGTGCCAGCAGTTACTCGGTGGGCGAAGGGAGCACAGATACGCAGTATTTT.

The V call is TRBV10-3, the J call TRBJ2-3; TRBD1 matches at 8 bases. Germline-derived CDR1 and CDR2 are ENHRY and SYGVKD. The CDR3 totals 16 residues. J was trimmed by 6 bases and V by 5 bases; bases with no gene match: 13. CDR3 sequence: CAISPTGDGVGDTQYF. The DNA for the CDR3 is TGTGCCATCAGTCCGACAGGGGACGGTGTTGGCGATACGCAGTATTTT.